This TCR beta chain was identified in a study of T cell responses to AZD1222 COVID-19 vaccine. Note on this clone: What it recognizes is unknown.

General study findings and limits: Baseline seropositives among AZD1222 recipients totaled only 5 to 7. Mostly white British, mostly female donors; authors suggested clonal diversity may be underestimated. Spike as a whole was targeted by vaccine-associated CD4 TCRs, dominant at 160-218 and 743-854.

In germline, CDR1 is MGHRA, CDR2 YSYEKL. The ends lost 4 bases at V and 4 bases at J; junction bases unmatched: 5. The CDR3 is 14 residues long. Data came from immunoSEQ multiplex PCR; TCRdb stores just in-frame clones and leaves some out. The profile covers around 99,000 clones, with about 85% appearing a single time and less than 6% taken by the ten largest. This receptor was taken from an adult who received the AZD1222 COVID-19 vaccine. This sample comprised peripheral blood, obtained 28 days after the second AZD1222 dose. The V call is TRBV4-1, the J call TRBJ2-5; 8 positions agree with TRBD1. The CDR3 loop is CASSPQGTGETQYF. As DNA, the CDR3 is TGCGCCAGCAGCCCCCAGGGGACAGGAGAGACCCAGTACTTC.